This T cell receptor (beta chain) was sequenced during a study of T cell repertoires in cytomegalovirus infection. At the level of the study: CMV infection together with matching HLA type was indicated by public TCR beta signatures. Study-level results: Cumulative frequency (of public TCR beta family members) identified carriers of CMV plus the relevant HLA. Predominance within the ex vivo response was attributable to HLA-C-restricted CMV-specific TCR beta clonotypes.

The germline V gene has CDR1 SGHTA and CDR2 FQGNSA. V lost 2 bases to trimming and J lost 1 base, with 11 bases between them. The CDR3 has 15 residues. TCRdb called the reads again in MiXCR, with one record for every CDR3 protein. The table shows fewer than 200,000 distinct CDR3 sequences, with roughly 20% occurring only once. As concerns this clonotype: Its antigen is still unknown.

The starting material was CD8+ T cells from cultured PBMCs, obtained from culture after CMV antigen stimulation. The chain couples TRBV7-2 to TRBJ2-5; the D gene is possibly TRBD1 (5 bases). This sequence was found in a human donor in good health (CMV status not recorded). Some clones in this sample may be carry-over from other donors' samples. CDR3 nucleotides: TGTGCCAGCAGCTTATGGCGGACACCCCAAGAGACCCAGTACTTC. Amino acids: CASSLWRTPQETQYF.